What follows describes a single T cell receptor (beta chain). No cognate antigen has been identified for it. Qualities for individual bases were not recorded, and no much larger clone is one base off. This sample stems from a study of T cell responses to AZD1222 COVID-19 vaccine listed by TCRdb under 2021. Study-wide context: AZD1222 recipients given second doses at about 4 weeks or at about 12 weeks were pooled, since spike-specific TCR depth and breadth were not found to differ between the two schedules. TCR sequencing covered some 240 trial participants: 200 to 220 given two doses of AZD1222 and some 25 given two doses of MenACWY control vaccine. Trial participants were enrolled by age into subgroups of 18-55, 56-69 and 70-plus years, and around 150, 28 and 57 TCR-sequenced participants, respectively, were included in these subgroups.

The CDR3 regions of human TCRbeta chains were subjected to immunosequencing. The published analysis was carried out like this. TCRs in the repertoires were matched against a reference library of SARS-CoV-2-specific TCRs that had been generated with the MIRA antigen-specificity platform. Breadth was defined as the fraction of unique TCRs that were SARS-CoV-2-associated, and depth was defined as the fraction of total T cells that were SARS-CoV-2-associated. Using the MIRA data, each spike-specific TCR was assigned both to the spike region to which the TCR was reactive and to a CD4 or CD8 class. Log10-transformed breadth and depth values were compared by one-way ANOVA with Sidak's multiple comparisons tests. Entries here come from immuneACCESS through TCRdb and include only in-frame sequences with V and J called. Some clones fail to appear in such tables; in the studies checked, an unresolved V gene covers under half of the shortfall, and the cause of the remainder is unknown. The V and J calls and clone size were taken over from that table, and D and trimming were inferred from the DNA. Present in this sample are about 120,000 clones, 75% to 90% of which were seen just once. Roughly 1.6% of the sample comes from the top ten.

Overall study outcomes, separate from this receptor: In the small 56-69-year group, the increase in depth fell short of significance, most likely because of low power. Because no day 14 peak-response samples were available, repertoires were characterized only after the peak T cell response. Conclusions about previously exposed vaccinees are limited, since just five to seven AZD1222 recipients were seropositive for SARS-CoV-2 at baseline. Reportedly, close to half of the unique spike-specific TCRs recognized epitopes lying outside the regions that are mutated in the B.1.351 and B.1.1.7 variants. Spike-specific TCR breadth and depth rose significantly after two AZD1222 doses compared with day 0 and with MenACWY recipients. Most participants were white British and females outnumbered males, and the authors suggested that clonal diversity may have been underestimated. The vaccine-associated CD4 TCRs covered the entire spike protein, and the dominant responses fell in regions 160-218 and 743-854.

Trimming at the junction amounts to 0 bases on V and 2 bases on J, and the germline ends lie 14 bases apart. Including the terminal cysteine and phenylalanine, the CDR3 comprises 17 residues. Only the CDR3 region is kept as DNA, spanning 51 bases read in frame from base 1. CDR1 and CDR2, looked up from the germline V gene, are MGHRA and YSYEKL. According to the study, the label for this sample's time point signals: baseline before first vaccination. Vaccinee samples were obtained from the UK trials COV001 and COV002, which included a single-blind randomized controlled phase 2/3 trial of AZD1222 (ChAdOx1 nCoV-19) in healthy adults. For TCRbeta chain sequencing, PBMC samples were collected from trial participants at day 0 and at day 28 after the second dose.

This specimen consisted of peripheral blood, obtained on day 0 of AZD1222 vaccination. Recombination connected TRBV4-1 to TRBJ1-5; there is no confident call for the D gene. This sequence originates from an adult in good health. CDR3 reads: CASSQDEVRKGNQPQHF. The DNA sequence is given as TGCGCCAGCAGCCAAGACGAAGTGAGGAAGGGCAATCAGCCCCAGCATTTT.